This T cell receptor (beta chain) derives from a study of beta chain features in type 1 diabetes (dated by TCRdb to 2016 to 2019). Notes on the research overall: Patients and healthy donors did not differ in mean age, gender distribution, total cell number or subset yield. A total of 100 million to 140 million sorted cells were examined across all samples, and the number of cells per subset was strongly correlated with RNA yield. In the study, recently diagnosed type 1 diabetes patients and matched healthy donors were compared on the TCRB repertoires of their sorted circulating CD4+ T cell subsets. Whereas all 30 or so donors provided naive and central memory subsets, regulatory and stem cell-like memory subsets were isolated from just 8 patients and about eight healthy donors.

The CDR1 and CDR2 encoded by the germline V gene are SGHTA and FQGNSA. V is cut back by 5 bases and J by 2 bases, with 7 bases in the junction unmatched. The CDR3, cysteine through phenylalanine, is 15 amino acids long. The kept DNA is CDR3 alone, 45 bases in frame from the first base. Results and caveats for the whole study, not just this receptor: Because cDNA was sequenced instead of genomic DNA, highly expressing activated cells could be over-represented, though the groups showed no difference in activation or CD3 levels. A moderate but significant shortening of TCRB CDR3 length was observed in type 1 diabetes patients in all four CD4+ subsets. The naive, central memory and regulatory TCRB repertoires appeared to resemble one another more closely among patients than among healthy donors. Shorter templates might be favored by PCR, yet because patient and control samples were amplified and corrected together, any such skew would affect both groups equally. Patients with type 1 diabetes made fewer insertions and deleted more nucleotides at VDJ recombination sites, implying thymic rearrangement abnormalities. Only small numbers of individuals were included in the HLA sub-analyses, which left unresolved whether HLA type had any influence on TCRB rearrangement.

This clone has only a few counts. The antigen it binds to is not known. It has no much larger one-base neighbor in the sample; base qualities were not kept. The entire amount of isolated RNA was reverse transcribed using the High Capacity cDNA Reverse Transcription Kit, so the sequenced TCRB transcripts were expressed ones. Naive, central memory and regulatory T cell samples underwent deep immunoSEQ sequencing, averaging approximately 3.3 million total reads per sample. Sorted cells were lysed in RLT buffer and RNA was extracted with DNase-treated RNeasy Micro or Mini kits, depending on cell number. To prevent cross-contamination, every cell subset was processed on its own, while patient and healthy donor samples were processed together. The immunoSEQ multiplex PCR was used to amplify TCRB sequences from cDNA, generating 87-bp fragments that spanned the CDR3 region. Sequencing of the amplicons was performed on the Illumina HiSeq platform. The paper's data handling went like this. PCR bias was computationally corrected using synthetic template baselines, reads within Hamming distance 2 were collapsed, and singletons that could not be merged were discarded. Reads were aligned to IMGT to assign V, D and J genes, CDR3 length, and insertions or deletions at six rearrangement sites. Within each subset, clonotype counts were normalized to sorted cell number, after which true diversity and Gini coefficients were computed with the tcR R package. Repertoire sharing was quantified using the overlap coefficient calculated on TCRB nucleotide sequences. The clones in this table, taken by TCRdb from immuneACCESS, are in-frame only. Not every clone is retained; where verified, under half of the shortfall comes from an unresolved V gene, and the cause of the rest is unknown. V and J calls and clone size follow that table, whereas D and trimming were derived from the DNA. The sample table records roughly 140,000 clones; around 8% of these occur just once. The top ten constitute nearly 0.65% of the sample.

A single peripheral blood draw of approximately 100 mL on average was collected from each donor into heparinised tubes. A BD FACSAria II was used to sort naive, central memory, regulatory and stem cell-like memory CD4+ T cells with a panel that included CD45RO, CCR7, CD25, CD127, CD95 and CD27. All sorted populations exceeded 95% purity. PBMCs were isolated immediately by Lymphoprep density gradient centrifugation and stained directly without culture. To minimize batch effects, samples were stained and sorted in pairs, one healthy donor with one patient per experiment. This sequence was found in a man between 18 and 29 years old in good health. Sequenced sample: central memory CD4+ T cells from blood. The receptor chain draws on TRBV7-2 and TRBJ2-7, and 9 junctional nucleotides match TRBD1. The sequenced DNA: TGTGCCAGCAGCCCGATGGACAGGGGAACCTACGAGCAGTACTTC. This translates into CASSPMDRGTYEQYF.